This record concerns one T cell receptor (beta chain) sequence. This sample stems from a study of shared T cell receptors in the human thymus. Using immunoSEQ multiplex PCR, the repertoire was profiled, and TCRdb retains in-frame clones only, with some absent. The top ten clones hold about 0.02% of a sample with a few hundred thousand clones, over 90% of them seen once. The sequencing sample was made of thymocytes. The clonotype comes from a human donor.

CDR3 loop: CATSRVTRFRSLEEQYF. The CDR3 coding sequence is TGTGCCACCAGCAGGGTTACCCGGTTCAGGTCATTAGAAGAGCAGTACTTC. The chain joins TRBV15 to TRBJ2-7; the D is unclear. This CDR3 has 17 amino acids. V was clipped by 3 bases and J by 7 bases, with 25 bases between them. The germline gives CDR1 LNHNV, CDR2 YYDKDF (reference sequence).